These 13 T cell receptor beta chains originate from one sample sequenced in a study of cytomegalovirus exposure and HLA in healthy donors. The PCR employed 60 Vbeta primers together with 13 Jbeta primers. Profiled with immunoSEQ multiplex PCR; TCRdb holds only in-frame clones, not every one. This table holds more than 85,000 clones, roughly three quarters found once. Sequencing was performed on PBMCs. The source of these receptors is a woman aged 50 to 65 in good health and CMV-seropositive.

The rearrangement joins TRBV27 to TRBJ2-5; D is unresolved. The CDR3 contains 13 residues. The V and J ends lost 7 bases and 1 base respectively, with 10 bases between them. CDR1 MNHEY and CDR2 SMNVEV come from the germline V gene (reference sequence). The CDR3 spells CASKELGQETQYF. The CDR3 bases are TGTGCCAGCAAGGAGTTGGGCCAAGAGACCCAGTACTTC.

The chain uses TRBV19 and TRBJ1-2; tentatively, D is TRBD1 (6 bases). Per the germline V gene, CDR1 is LNHDA and CDR2 is SQIVND (reference sequence). This CDR3 contains 14 residues. Trimming took off 0 bases at V and 8 bases at J, with 13 bases between the two ends. The CDR3 bases are TGTGCCAGTAGTATAGATTTTCGCACAGGGGGCTACACCTTC. It translates to CASSIDFRTGGYTF.

This clone was detected a few times. This rearrangement joins TRBV29-1 to TRBJ2-1; 7 bases are a match to TRBD2. Germline V gene data show CDR1 as SQVTM and CDR2 as ANQGSEA. The CDR3 is 15 residues long. The ends lost 3 bases at V and 0 bases at J; junction bases unmatched: 5. The CDR3 protein is CSVEKGGGSYNEQFF. The CDR3 bases are TGCAGCGTTGAGAAGGGCGGGGGCTCCTACAATGAGCAGTTCTTC.

Details on this clone: Other DNA sequences in this sample translate to the same CDR3. The chain recombines TRBV6-5 with TRBJ2-5; 11 nucleotides line up with TRBD2. Germline V gives CDR1 MNHEY, CDR2 SVGAGI. V dropped 0 bases and J dropped 1; count of bases not matched to a gene: 1. The CDR3 is 16 residues long. As DNA, the CDR3 is TGTGCCAGCAGTTACTCCGGGACTAGCGGCCAAGAGACCCAGTACTTC. It encodes CASSYSGTSGQETQYF.

This clone has more than one count but fewer than ten. The chain recombines TRBV10-1 with TRBJ1-6; D unresolved. Per germline, CDR1 WNHNN and CDR2 SYGVQD (reference sequence). This CDR3 has 16 residues. V lost 2 bases and J lost 6, with 14 bases in between. The CDR3 nucleotides read TGCGCCAGCAGTGAGGTTAGAACGTCTTTTAATTCACCCCTCCACTTT. Translation gives CASSEVRTSFNSPLHF.

In DNA, the CDR3 is TGTGCCAGCAGTTCTCCTAGAGGCTACGAGCAGTACTTC. It specifies CASSSPRGYEQYF. This chain links TRBV6-5 with TRBJ2-7; D gene uncertain. Germline V gives CDR1 MNHEY, CDR2 SVGAGI. Between the trimmed V and J ends, which lost 4 bases and 3 bases, there was a span of 10 bases. The CDR3 covers 13 residues.

The chain links TRBV5-1 to TRBJ1-2; 9 nucleotides match TRBD1. This CDR3 contains 15 residues. The J segment lost 6 bases and the V segment lost 0 bases, leaving 6 bases of the junction unmatched. Germline loops: CDR1 SGHRS, CDR2 YFSETQ. CDR3 in amino acids: CASSLDYRGQNGYTF. In nucleotides, the CDR3 is TGCGCCAGCAGCTTGGACTACAGGGGGCAGAATGGCTACACCTTC.

V is TRBV7-8 and J is TRBJ2-1; TRBD2 aligns across 9 bases. After removal of 4 bases from V and 2 bases from J, the junction contained 15 bases not matched to a gene. The CDR3 is 19 amino acids. Germline-derived CDR1 and CDR2 are SGHVS and FQNEAQ. This CDR3 is CASSSPPFRASGTYNEQFF. CDR3 DNA: TGTGCCAGCAGCTCCCCTCCCTTTAGGGCTAGCGGGACCTACAATGAGCAGTTCTTC.

The V and J genes are TRBV2 and TRBJ1-2; 11 bases fit TRBD1. CDR3 size: 15 residues. Germline CDR1 is SNHLY and CDR2 is FYNNEI. Germline trimming cut 4 bases from V and 3 bases from J; bases unmatched to any gene: 4. CDR3 bases: TGTGCCAGCAGTGGGGGGGGACAGGGGGACTATGGCTACACCTTC. Its protein product is CASSGGGQGDYGYTF.

The chain links TRBV11-3 to TRBJ2-7; 8 bases line up with TRBD1. Germline V gene sequence: CDR1 SGHNT, CDR2 YENEEA. This CDR3 has 15 amino acids. Trimming at V came to 4 bases and at J to 0 bases, leaving 5 bases not matched to a gene. In DNA, the CDR3 is TGTGCCAGCAGCTACCGGGACAGGTCCTCCTACGAGCAGTACTTC. Its translation: CASSYRDRSSYEQYF.

V and J are TRBV5-1 and TRBJ1-3, with a weak D call TRBD1 (6 bases). This CDR3 has 14 amino acids. The ends were cut back, 2 bases at V and 3 bases at J, with 9 bases in the middle. CDR1 and CDR2 from the germline V gene are SGHRS and YFSETQ. In DNA form, the CDR3 reads TGCGCCAGCAGCTTACAAGGGGGTGGAAACACCATATATTTT. Translating gives CASSLQGGGNTIYF.

The rearrangement uses TRBV5-1 and TRBJ1-4, with D possibly matching TRBD1 (5 bases). The CDR3 contains 14 residues. Germline assignment: CDR1 SGHRS and CDR2 YFSETQ. Trimming stripped 4 bases from V and 2 bases from J, with 9 bases between. The CDR3 spells CASSKGRTNEKLFF. CDR3 DNA sequence: TGCGCCAGCAGCAAGGGGCGGACTAATGAAAAACTGTTTTTT. Combining the CDR3 with reference TRBV5-1 and TRBJ1-4 gives the whole variable domain KAGVTQTPRYLIKTRGQQVTLSCSPISGHRSVSWYQQTPGQGLQFLFEYFSETQRNKGNFPGRFSGRQFSNSRSEMNVSTLELGDSALYLCASSKGRTNEKLFFGSGTQLSVL.

The chain has TRBV19 and TRBJ1-1; 8 bases match TRBD1. The CDR3 consists of 14 residues. The V gene's germline CDR1 is LNHDA and CDR2 SQIVND (reference sequence). V dropped 7 bases and J dropped 1; count of bases not matched to a gene: 5. As DNA, the CDR3 is TGTGCCAGTACTCGGACAGGGAAGAACACTGAAGCTTTCTTT. Residues: CASTRTGKNTEAFF.